The source of this T cell receptor beta chain is a study of blood T cell repertoires in COVID-19. About the research overall: T cells, B-cell-depleted T cells, or PBMCs supplied cDNA or gDNA.

The CDR3 extends over 14 amino acids. The V gene's germline CDR1 is SGHKS and CDR2 YYEKEE (reference sequence). Deletions cut 4 bases from V and 4 bases from J, with 15 bases between. In the original analysis: Estimates of nucleated cell counts were drawn from the amplification of reference gene primers. This table comes from immunoSEQ multiplex PCR, and its TCRdb copy is limited to in-frame clones, with some not included. Clone size and V and J calls were adopted from that table, with D and trimming inferred from the DNA. The repertoire holds over 300,000 clones, with 80% to 90% as singletons. This clonotype was sampled from a man aged 18 to 30 who had recovered from COVID-19. The chain joins TRBV5-5 to TRBJ2-7; a weak D match, TRBD1 (6 bases). Sequencing was performed on peripheral blood. The DNA for the CDR3 is TGTGCCAGCAGCACCACAGGGTACAGGTACGAGCAGTACTTC. It specifies CASSTTGYRYEQYF.